This TCR beta chain appears in the sequencing data of a study of OX40 agonist ivuxolimab in advanced cancers. Across the study: Dose-escalation patients were diagnosed with hepatocellular carcinoma, melanoma, renal cell cancer or head and neck cancer. Prior anti-PD-1, anti-PD-L1 or anti-CTLA-4 therapy did not bar entry, and about 38% had some. Regarding the study as a whole: The average count of expanded clones was higher among CD8+ T cells than among CD4+.

The table came from immunoSEQ multiplex PCR; TCRdb's copy has only in-frame clones and leaves some out. The repertoire has tens of thousands of clones, over 90% of them found once; the top ten carry 5.5% to 7%. V was trimmed by 4 bases and J by 3 bases, leaving 13 bases between them. This CDR3 spans 14 amino acids. From germline, CDR1 is LGHNA and CDR2 YNFKEQ. About this clone: The antigen is not known.

This TCR derives from an adult with an advanced solid tumor such as melanoma, head and neck, liver or kidney cancer. The sample was CD4+ or CD8+ T cells sorted from blood, taken in a trial of the OX40 agonist ivuxolimab. This sequence joins TRBV4-2 and TRBJ2-7; the D is unclear. The CDR3 loop is CASSPESVGYEQYF. DNA of the CDR3: TGTGCCAGCAGCCCCGAATCGGTTGGCTACGAGCAGTACTTC.